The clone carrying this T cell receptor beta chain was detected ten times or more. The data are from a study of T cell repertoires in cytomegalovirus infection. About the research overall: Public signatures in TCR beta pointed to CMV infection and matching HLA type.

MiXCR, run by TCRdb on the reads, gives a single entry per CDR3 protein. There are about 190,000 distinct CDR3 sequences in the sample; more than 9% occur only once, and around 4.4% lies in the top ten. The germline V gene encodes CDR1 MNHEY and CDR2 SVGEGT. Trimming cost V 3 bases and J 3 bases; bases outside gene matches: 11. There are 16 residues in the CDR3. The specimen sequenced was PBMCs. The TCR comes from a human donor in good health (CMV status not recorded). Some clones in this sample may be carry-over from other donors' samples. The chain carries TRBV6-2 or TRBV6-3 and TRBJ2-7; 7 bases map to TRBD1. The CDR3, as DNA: TGTGCCAGCAGTTATAATTCTCCGGCAGGGGGCTACGAGCAGTACTTC. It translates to CASSYNSPAGGYEQYF.